One and the same sample provided the 28 T cell receptor beta chains below, sequenced in a study of vaccination and CD4 T cells after COVID-19. Treatment: roughly nine-day PBMC culture with coronavirus spike peptide pools or control peptides (ViraFEST assay). CD4+ T cells that had been cultured provided DNA sequenced with the Oncomine TCR Beta short-read assay. TCRdb used MiXCR to reprocess the PCR reads, holding one entry per CDR3 protein. Here the sample spans around 15,000 distinct CDR3 sequences, less than 35% being singletons. No cognate antigen is known for these TCRs. Sequencing was performed on cultured CD4+ T cells from blood. The receptors shown here come from a human donor with COVID-19.

This clonotype was counted between two and nine times. The CDR3 sequence: CASSEGQRTQETQYF. The CDR3 DNA is TGTGCCAGCAGCGAGGGACAACGAACGCAAGAGACCCAGTACTTC. The chain has TRBV11-2 and TRBJ2-5; tentative D call: TRBD1 (6 bases). V lost 5 bases, J lost 2 bases, and 15 bases lay in between. The V gene's germline CDR1 is SGHAT and CDR2 FQNNGV. The CDR3 loop spans 15 amino acids.

The rearrangement links TRBV9 to TRBJ2-1, with D possibly TRBD2 on 6 matching bases. Between the trimmed V and J ends, which lost 0 bases and 7 bases, there was a span of 14 bases. CDR3 length equals 15 residues. CDR1 SGDLS and CDR2 YYNGEE come from the germline V gene. CDR3 in amino acids: CASSVEEGMGNEQFF. CDR3 nucleotide sequence: TGTGCCAGCAGCGTAGAGGAGGGTATGGGGAATGAGCAGTTCTTC.

The chain is built from TRBV20-1 and TRBJ1-3; D gene ambiguous. From germline, CDR1 is DFQATT and CDR2 SNEGSKA (reference sequence). V was shortened by 3 bases and J by 0 bases, with 9 bases between the two germline ends. CDR3 length: 14 amino acids. The CDR3 region has the DNA TGCAGTGCTAGGGAACGGATCTCTGGAAACACCATATATTTT. Its protein is CSARERISGNTIYF.

This clonotype was picked up a small number of times. The genes are TRBV7-9 and TRBJ2-5; TRBD1 matches at 10 bases. The germline gives CDR1 SEHNR, CDR2 FQNEAQ (reference sequence). The CDR3 has 16 residues. J lost 1 base, V lost 3 bases, and 5 bases had no gene match. CDR3 amino acids: CASSFGDRGVQETQYF. As DNA, the CDR3 is TGTGCCAGCAGCTTCGGGGACAGGGGAGTCCAAGAGACCCAGTACTTC.

This chain uses TRBV7-6 with TRBJ1-1, with D perhaps TRBD1 (6 bases). Germline V CDR1 and CDR2: SGHVS, FNYEAQ. The ends were cut back, 1 base at V and 1 base at J, with 10 bases in the middle. The CDR3 contains 15 residues. For the CDR3, the DNA is TGTGCCAGCAGCTTAGGGGGGGCTAGGAACACTGAAGCTTTCTTT. Its translation is CASSLGGARNTEAFF. Filled out from reference TRBV7-6 and TRBJ1-1, the complete variable domain reads GAGVSQSPRYKVTKRGQDVALRCDPISGHVSLYWYRQALGQGPEFLTYFNYEAQQDKSGLPNDRFSAERPEGSISTLTIQRTEQRDSAMYRCASSLGGARNTEAFFGQGTRLTVV.

The chain uses TRBV7-2 and TRBJ2-7; D gene uncertain. Germline V gene data show CDR1 as SGHTA and CDR2 as FQGNSA. V lost 2 bases, J lost 5 bases, and 10 bases lay in between. This CDR3 comprises 13 residues. CDR3 sequence: CASSLSLRNEQYF. CDR3 sequence (DNA): TGTGCCAGCAGCTTATCCCTCAGGAACGAGCAGTACTTC.

Here the CDR3 reads CASSVTGISSNQPQHF. The DNA for the CDR3 is TGTGCCAGTAGTGTTACAGGGATTTCAAGCAATCAGCCCCAGCATTTT. The rearrangement uses TRBV19 and TRBJ1-5; TRBD1 is a possible D gene (6 bases). Per the germline V gene, CDR1 is LNHDA and CDR2 is SQIVND (reference sequence). V was cut by 5 bases and J by 1 base, with 15 bases left in between. This CDR3 has 16 residues.

In its sample, this clonotype was seen a few times. The chain couples TRBV3-1 to TRBJ1-2; no firm D call. Germline CDR1 and CDR2: LGHDT and YNNKEL (reference sequence). CDR3 size: 11 residues. Trimming left V 1 base short and J 8 bases short, with 5 bases between. The CDR3 is CASSQAQGYTF. CDR3 nucleotides: TGTGCCAGCAGCCAAGCTCAAGGCTACACCTTC.

This clonotype was observed a few times. The V call is TRBV7-9, the J call TRBJ1-1; no clear D. V lost 5 bases to trimming and J lost 1 base, with 14 bases between them. The CDR3 runs 15 residues. The germline gives CDR1 SEHNR, CDR2 FQNEAQ (reference sequence). CDR3 sequence: CASSPRTAKNTEAFF. In nucleotides, the CDR3 is TGTGCCAGCAGCCCTCGGACGGCTAAGAACACTGAAGCTTTCTTT.

This clonotype appeared a few times. The chain links TRBV7-9 to TRBJ1-5, with 7 bases matching TRBD1. The junction had 8 bases not matched to a gene; V was cut back by 6 bases and J by 6 bases. The CDR3 contains 14 residues. Per germline, CDR1 SEHNR and CDR2 FQNEAQ (reference sequence). Here the CDR3 DNA reads TGTGCCAGCAGTCGCGGACAGGCTGGTCAGCCCCAGCATTTT. It specifies CASSRGQAGQPQHF.

This clonotype was detected a few times. This sequence joins TRBV7-6 and TRBJ2-4; 8 bases map to TRBD2. This CDR3 contains 14 residues. V was clipped by 4 bases and J by 4 bases; unmatched bases: 3. The V gene's germline CDR1 is SGHVS and CDR2 FNYEAQ. CDR3 protein: CASSSGLDKNIQYF. The CDR3 DNA follows: TGTGCCAGCAGCTCGGGACTAGATAAAAACATTCAGTACTTC.

The V call is TRBV7-2, the J call TRBJ1-4; D remains unclear. The germline gives CDR1 SGHTA, CDR2 FQGNSA. The germline V and J ends were trimmed by 7 bases and 3 bases, with 15 bases remaining between them. The CDR3 runs 15 residues. CDR3 sequence reads: CASKTQLLSNEKLFF. DNA for the CDR3: TGTGCCAGCAAGACCCAACTCCTATCTAATGAAAAACTGTTTTTT.

The gene calls are TRBV27 and TRBJ1-4; D remains ambiguous. In germline, CDR1 is MNHEY, CDR2 SMNVEV (reference sequence). Trimming cost V 0 bases and J 6 bases, with 11 bases left between them. The CDR3 is 15 residues long. The CDR3 loop reads CASSLSGSSYEKLFF. The CDR3 DNA reads TGTGCCAGCAGTTTATCGGGCAGCTCCTATGAAAAACTGTTTTTT.

In DNA, the CDR3 is TGTGCCAGCTCACCATTCGACAGGTCGGGGGGGTATGGCTACACCTTC. It encodes CASSPFDRSGGYGYTF. The chain couples TRBV18 to TRBJ1-2; the D gene is possibly TRBD1 (6 bases). Germline-derived CDR1 and CDR2 are KGHSH and LQKENI. This CDR3 is built from 16 residues. Trimming stripped 2 bases from V and 5 bases from J, with 18 bases between.

The V and J genes are TRBV5-5 and TRBJ1-2; weak D call: TRBD1 (5 bases). Germline CDR1 SGHKS, CDR2 YYEKEE (reference sequence). CDR3 size: 14 residues. The V end was cut by 0 bases, the J end by 4 bases, with 10 bases between. For the CDR3, the DNA is TGTGCCAGCAGCTTGGAAAGGGGATTCTATGGCTACACCTTC. This translates into CASSLERGFYGYTF.

This clonotype occurred a few times. The CDR3 protein is CASSLEVYGYTF. For the CDR3, the DNA is TGTGCCAGCAGTTTAGAGGTTTATGGCTACACCTTC. The rearrangement links TRBV12-3 or TRBV12-4 to TRBJ1-2; no definite D call. V lost 1 base, J lost 5 bases, and 5 bases lay in between. The CDR3 consists of 12 residues.

The chain joins TRBV20-1 to TRBJ2-3; 8 bases line up with TRBD2. V trimming: 8 bases; J trimming: 9 bases; junction bases outside the gene matches: 10. Germline lookup yields CDR1 DFQATT and CDR2 SNEGSKA (reference sequence). This CDR3 contains 12 residues. The CDR3 nucleotides read TGCAGTCCCGCGGGGGGCCCGATCACGCAGTATTTT. Its translation is CSPAGGPITQYF.

The chain recombines TRBV6-2 or TRBV6-3 with TRBJ2-6; 13 bases align to TRBD2. The germline V gene has CDR1 MNHEY and CDR2 SVGEGT. The CDR3 runs to 22 residues. V was clipped by 2 bases and J by 0 bases; unmatched bases: 13. CDR3 loop: CASSYRTLAGGPPSSGANVLTF. CDR3 bases: TGTGCCAGCAGTTACCGTACACTAGCGGGGGGGCCCCCGAGCTCTGGGGCCAACGTCCTGACTTTC.

Only a few counts were recorded for this clonotype. The chain combines TRBV6-1 with TRBJ1-1, with D perhaps TRBD1 (5 bases). Germline V gene lookup returns CDR1 MNHNS and CDR2 SASEGT. The CDR3 runs 18 residues. V dropped 2 bases and J dropped 0 bases, with 19 bases sitting between them. CDR3 bases: TGTGCCAGCAGTGAAAACCCGCCTTCCGGGACTATGAACACTGAAGCTTTCTTT. Protein: CASSENPPSGTMNTEAFF.

The chain is built from TRBV6-1 and TRBJ1-2, with 9 bases fitting TRBD1. CDR1 is MNHNS and CDR2 is SASEGT in the germline V gene. This CDR3 contains 13 residues. V shed 5 bases, J shed 8 bases, and the junction held 6 bases outside the gene matches. CDR3 nucleotide sequence: TGTGCCAGCAGTACGGGGACAGGGCGAGGCTACACCTTC. This sequence encodes CASSTGTGRGYTF.

This clonotype appeared a few times. The chain employs TRBV20-1 and TRBJ1-2; D possibly corresponds to TRBD1 (6 bases). This CDR3 has 11 amino acids. Germline V gene data show CDR1 as DFQATT and CDR2 as SNEGSKA (reference sequence). Trimming shortened V by 4 bases and J by 7 bases, and 10 bases separated the two germline ends. CDR3 in amino acids: CSATGAGGYTF. The CDR3 DNA sequence: TGCAGTGCTACGGGGGCCGGTGGCTACACCTTC.

This chain uses TRBV7-3 with TRBJ1-6, with 10 bases that match TRBD1. The CDR3 is 17 amino acids. Germline-derived CDR1 and CDR2 are SGHTA and FQGTGA. Trimming took 3 bases from V and 5 from J; bases not matched to a gene: 7. CDR3 in amino acids: CASSLWDRGLNNSPLHF. As DNA, the CDR3 is TGTGCCAGCAGCTTGTGGGACAGGGGCTTGAATAATTCACCCCTCCACTTT.

The V call is TRBV6-1, the J call TRBJ1-5; tentative D call: TRBD1 (6 bases). Trimming removed 3 bases at V and 3 bases at J, with 15 bases between. The CDR3 extends over 16 amino acids. Per germline, CDR1 MNHNS and CDR2 SASEGT. DNA of the CDR3: TGTGCCAGCAGTGAGAGCACAGGGCGGGTCAATCAGCCCCAGCATTTT. Translated, it gives CASSESTGRVNQPQHF.

This clonotype came up a few times. This chain joins TRBV30 and TRBJ1-3; D unresolved. Germline V gene data show CDR1 as GTSNPN and CDR2 as SVGIG (reference sequence). Trimming left V 2 bases short and J 0 bases short, with 11 bases between. This CDR3 comprises 15 residues. In DNA form, the CDR3 reads TGTGCCTGGAGTAGGGATAGCTTCTCTGGAAACACCATATATTTT. Its protein is CAWSRDSFSGNTIYF.

The chain carries TRBV29-1 and TRBJ1-5; TRBD1 might be the D (5 bases). Germline loops: CDR1 SQVTM, CDR2 ANQGSEA. Trimming took off 4 bases at V and 9 bases at J, with 13 bases between the two ends. The CDR3 is 12 amino acids. The CDR3 nucleotides are TGCAGCGTTGGCGCTAACCAGGGGCCCCAGCATTTT. This sequence encodes CSVGANQGPQHF.

The rearrangement uses TRBV12-5 and TRBJ1-5; no firm D call. The CDR3 has 14 residues. V gave up 7 bases and J gave up 1 base, with 11 bases separating them. Germline V CDR1 and CDR2: LGHNT, FRNRAP. CDR3 loop: CASVLRPSNQPQHF. CDR3 in DNA: TGTGCTAGTGTCCTAAGGCCGAGCAATCAGCCCCAGCATTTT.

This clonotype was observed a handful of times. V gene TRBV6-5 combines with J gene TRBJ2-2; 7 positions agree with TRBD2. Germline CDR1 MNHEY, CDR2 SVGAGI. The trim removed 4 bases at V and 5 bases at J, leaving 7 bases unmatched. The CDR3 is made up of 15 amino acids. CDR3 in DNA: TGTGCCAGCAGTTTACAGACTAGCTGGACCGGGGAGCTGTTTTTT. Residues: CASSLQTSWTGELFF.

The count of this clonotype is one. The chain couples TRBV18 to TRBJ2-7; D not resolved. Between the trimmed V and J ends, which lost 0 bases and 2 bases, there was a span of 11 bases. CDR1 is KGHSH, CDR2 LQKENI, per germline. The CDR3 consists of 15 residues. CDR3 DNA sequence: TGTGCCAGCTCACCACCTTCCCAAGGACCCTACGAGCAGTACTTC. It specifies CASSPPSQGPYEQYF.